This T cell receptor (beta chain) was documented in a study of beta chain features in type 1 diabetes. Broader study findings: Patients and controls would be equally affected if PCR favored shorter templates. The naive, central memory and Treg TCRB repertoires looked more alike in patients than they did in healthy donors.

The isolated RNA, all of it, was reverse transcribed, so expressed TCRB transcripts were what got sequenced. Clones were read by immunoSEQ multiplex PCR, and TCRdb kept only the in-frame ones, dropping some. The table has roughly 230,000 clones, over 7.5% seen once. Between the trimmed V and J ends, which lost 5 bases and 5 bases, there was a span of 9 bases. In germline, CDR1 is DFQATT, CDR2 SNEGSKA (reference sequence). CDR3 length: 11 amino acids. A remark on this clone: Antigen: not known.

Sequencing input: naive CD4+ T cells from blood. J is TRBJ2-5 and V is TRBV20-1; tentatively, D is TRBD2 (5 bases). The source of this sequence is a woman between 18 and 30 years old in good health. The CDR3: CSADSVETQYF. The CDR3 DNA follows: TGCAGTGCTGATAGCGTGGAGACCCAGTACTTC.